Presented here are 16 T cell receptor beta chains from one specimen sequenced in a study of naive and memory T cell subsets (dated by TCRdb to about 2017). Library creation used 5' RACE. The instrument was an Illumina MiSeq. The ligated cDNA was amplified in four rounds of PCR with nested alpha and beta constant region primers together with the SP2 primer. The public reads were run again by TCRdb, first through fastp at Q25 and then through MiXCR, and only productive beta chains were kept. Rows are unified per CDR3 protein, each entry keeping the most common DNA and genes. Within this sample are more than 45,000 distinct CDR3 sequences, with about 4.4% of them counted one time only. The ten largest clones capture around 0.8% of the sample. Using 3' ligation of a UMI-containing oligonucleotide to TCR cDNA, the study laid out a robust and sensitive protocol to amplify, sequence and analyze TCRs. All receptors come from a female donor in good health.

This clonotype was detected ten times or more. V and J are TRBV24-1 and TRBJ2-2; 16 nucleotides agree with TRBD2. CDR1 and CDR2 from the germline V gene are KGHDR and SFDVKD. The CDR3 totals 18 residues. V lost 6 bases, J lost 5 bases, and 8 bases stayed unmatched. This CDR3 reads CATSRTGTSGRATGELFF. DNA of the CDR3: TGTGCCACCAGTCGCACCGGGACTAGCGGGAGGGCAACCGGGGAGCTGTTTTTT.

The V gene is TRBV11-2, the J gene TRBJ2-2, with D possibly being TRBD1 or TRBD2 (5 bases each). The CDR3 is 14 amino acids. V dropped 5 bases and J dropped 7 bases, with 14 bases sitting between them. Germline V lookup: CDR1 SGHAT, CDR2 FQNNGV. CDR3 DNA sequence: TGTGCCAGCAGCCTGATGGCAGGGAGCGGGGAGCTGTTTTTT. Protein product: CASSLMAGSGELFF.

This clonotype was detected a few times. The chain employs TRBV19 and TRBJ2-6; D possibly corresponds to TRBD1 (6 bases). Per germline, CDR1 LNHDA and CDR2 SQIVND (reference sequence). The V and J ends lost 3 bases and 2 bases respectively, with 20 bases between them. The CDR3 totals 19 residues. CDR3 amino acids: CASSISGAGAITGANVLTF. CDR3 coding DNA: TGTGCCAGTAGTATCTCTGGGGCAGGGGCGATTACTGGGGCCAACGTCCTGACTTTC.

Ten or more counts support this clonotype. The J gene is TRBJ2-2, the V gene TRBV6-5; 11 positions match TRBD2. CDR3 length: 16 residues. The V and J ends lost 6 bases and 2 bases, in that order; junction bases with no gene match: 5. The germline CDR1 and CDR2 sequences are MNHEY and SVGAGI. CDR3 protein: CASRSTSGSNTGELFF. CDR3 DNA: TGTGCCAGCAGATCAACTAGCGGGAGTAACACCGGGGAGCTGTTTTTT.

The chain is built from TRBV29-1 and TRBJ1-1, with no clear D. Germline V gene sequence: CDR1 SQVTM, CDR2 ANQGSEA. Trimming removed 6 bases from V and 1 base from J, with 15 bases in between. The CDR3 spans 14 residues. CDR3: CSVYKDARNTEAFF. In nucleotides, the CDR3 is TGCAGCGTATACAAGGACGCCCGGAACACTGAAGCTTTCTTT.

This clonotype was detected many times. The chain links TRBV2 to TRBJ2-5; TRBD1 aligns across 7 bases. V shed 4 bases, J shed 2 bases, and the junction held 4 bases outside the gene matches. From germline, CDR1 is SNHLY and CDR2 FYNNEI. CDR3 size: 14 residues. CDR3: CASSAGGTQETQYF. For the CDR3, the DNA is TGTGCCAGCAGTGCAGGGGGAACGCAAGAGACCCAGTACTTC.

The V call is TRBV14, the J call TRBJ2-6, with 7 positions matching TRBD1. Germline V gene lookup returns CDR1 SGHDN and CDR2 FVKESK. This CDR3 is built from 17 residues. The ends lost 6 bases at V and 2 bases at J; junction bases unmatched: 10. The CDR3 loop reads CASSDGTVSAGANVLTF. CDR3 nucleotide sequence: TGTGCCAGCAGTGACGGGACAGTGTCGGCTGGGGCCAACGTCCTGACTTTC.

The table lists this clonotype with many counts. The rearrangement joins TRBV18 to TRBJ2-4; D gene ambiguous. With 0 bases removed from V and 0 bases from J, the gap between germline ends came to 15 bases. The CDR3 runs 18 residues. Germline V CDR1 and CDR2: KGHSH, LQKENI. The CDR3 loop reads CASSPPNGRTLAKNIQYF. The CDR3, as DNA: TGTGCCAGCTCACCACCGAATGGACGGACCTTAGCCAAAAACATTCAGTACTTC.

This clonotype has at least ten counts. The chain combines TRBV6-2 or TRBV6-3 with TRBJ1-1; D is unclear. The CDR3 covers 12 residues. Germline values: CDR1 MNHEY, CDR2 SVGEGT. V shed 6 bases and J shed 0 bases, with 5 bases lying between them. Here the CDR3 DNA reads TGTGCCAGCAGGGGGATGAACACTGAAGCTTTCTTT. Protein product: CASRGMNTEAFF.

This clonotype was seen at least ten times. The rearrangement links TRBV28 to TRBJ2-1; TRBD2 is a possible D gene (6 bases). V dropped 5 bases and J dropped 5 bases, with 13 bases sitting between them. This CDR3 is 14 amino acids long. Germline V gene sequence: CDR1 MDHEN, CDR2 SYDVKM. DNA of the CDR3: TGTGCCAGCAGTGGAGGGCCAAGGCACAATGAGCAGTTCTTC. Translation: CASSGGPRHNEQFF.

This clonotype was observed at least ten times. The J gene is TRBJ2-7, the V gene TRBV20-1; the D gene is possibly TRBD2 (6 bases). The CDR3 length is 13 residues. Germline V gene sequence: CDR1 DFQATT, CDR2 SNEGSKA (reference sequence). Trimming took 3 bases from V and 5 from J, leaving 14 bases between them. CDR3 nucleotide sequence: TGCAGTGCTAGCCGGGGGATCAAGAACGAGCAGTACTTC. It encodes CSASRGIKNEQYF.

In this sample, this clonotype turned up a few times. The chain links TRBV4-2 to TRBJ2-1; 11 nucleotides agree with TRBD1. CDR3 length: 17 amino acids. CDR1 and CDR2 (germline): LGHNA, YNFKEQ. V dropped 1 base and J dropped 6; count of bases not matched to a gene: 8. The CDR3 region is CASSQVRTGGVGNEQFF. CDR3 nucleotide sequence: TGTGCCAGCAGCCAAGTGCGGACAGGGGGCGTCGGCAATGAGCAGTTCTTC.

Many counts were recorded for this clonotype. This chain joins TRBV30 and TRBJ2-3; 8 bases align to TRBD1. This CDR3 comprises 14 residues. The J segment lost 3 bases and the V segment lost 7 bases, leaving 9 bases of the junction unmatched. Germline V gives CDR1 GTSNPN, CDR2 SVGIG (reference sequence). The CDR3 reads CASRGDRLTDTQYF. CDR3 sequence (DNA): TGTGCCTCACGAGGGGACAGGTTGACAGATACGCAGTATTTT. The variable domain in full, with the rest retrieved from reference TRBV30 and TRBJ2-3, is SQTIHQWPATLVQPVGSPLSLECTVEGTSNPNLYWYRQAAGRGLQLLFYSVGIGQISSEVPQNLSASRPQDRQFILSSKKLLLSDSGFYLCASRGDRLTDTQYFGPGTRLTVL.

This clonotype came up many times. CDR3 DNA sequence: TGTGCCAGCACCTCACAGGGGGACACCATATATTTT. Protein sequence: CASTSQGDTIYF. The chain links TRBV28 to TRBJ1-3; TRBD1 agrees at 8 bases. Germline values: CDR1 MDHEN, CDR2 SYDVKM. The V segment lost 7 bases and the J segment 8 bases; nucleotides outside the gene matches: 4. This CDR3 has 12 residues. The full variable domain, with the rest looked up from reference TRBV28 and TRBJ1-3, is DVKVTQSSRYLVKRTGEKVFLECVQDMDHENMFWYRQDPGLGLRLIYFSYDVKMKEKGDIPEGYSVSREKKERFSLILESASTNQTSMYLCASTSQGDTIYFGEGSWLTVV.

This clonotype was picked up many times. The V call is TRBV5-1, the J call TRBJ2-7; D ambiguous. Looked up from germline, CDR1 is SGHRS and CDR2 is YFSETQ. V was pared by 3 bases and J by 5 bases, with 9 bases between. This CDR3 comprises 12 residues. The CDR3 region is CASSSLRDEQYF. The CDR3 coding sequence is TGCGCCAGCAGCTCCCTTCGCGACGAGCAGTACTTC.

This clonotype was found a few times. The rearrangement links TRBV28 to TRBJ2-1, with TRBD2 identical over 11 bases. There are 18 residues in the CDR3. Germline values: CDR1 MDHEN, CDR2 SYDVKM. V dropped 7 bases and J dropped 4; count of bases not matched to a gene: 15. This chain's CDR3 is CASTLAPLTSGIYNEQFF. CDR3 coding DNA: TGTGCCAGCACCCTCGCGCCCTTGACTAGCGGGATTTACAATGAGCAGTTCTTC.